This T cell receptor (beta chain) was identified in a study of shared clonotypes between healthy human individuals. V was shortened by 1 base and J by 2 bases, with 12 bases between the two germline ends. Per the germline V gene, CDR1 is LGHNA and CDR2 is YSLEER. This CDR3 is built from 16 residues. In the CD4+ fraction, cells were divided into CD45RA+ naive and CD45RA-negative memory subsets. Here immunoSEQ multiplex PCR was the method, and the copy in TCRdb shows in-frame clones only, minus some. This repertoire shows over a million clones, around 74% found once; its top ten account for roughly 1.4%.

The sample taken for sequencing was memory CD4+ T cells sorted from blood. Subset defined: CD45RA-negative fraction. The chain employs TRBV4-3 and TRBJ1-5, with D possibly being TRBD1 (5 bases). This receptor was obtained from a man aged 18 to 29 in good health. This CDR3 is CASSQGGLGGNQPQHF. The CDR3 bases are TGCGCCAGCAGCCAAGGGGGACTCGGGGGCAATCAGCCCCAGCATTTT.